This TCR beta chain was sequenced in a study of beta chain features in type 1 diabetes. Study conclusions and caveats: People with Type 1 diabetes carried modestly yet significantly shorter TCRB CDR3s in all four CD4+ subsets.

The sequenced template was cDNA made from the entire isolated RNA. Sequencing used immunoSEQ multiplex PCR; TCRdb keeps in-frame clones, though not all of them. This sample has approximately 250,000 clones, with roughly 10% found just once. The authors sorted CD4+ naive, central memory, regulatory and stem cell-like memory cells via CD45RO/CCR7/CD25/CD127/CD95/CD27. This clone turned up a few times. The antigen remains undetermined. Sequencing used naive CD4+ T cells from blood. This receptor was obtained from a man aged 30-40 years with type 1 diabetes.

The CDR3: CASSADRFPSPLHF. CDR3 DNA sequence: TGTGCCAGCAGCGCCGACAGGTTTCCTTCACCCCTCCACTTT. The rearrangement joins TRBV5-4 to TRBJ1-6; the D gene is possibly TRBD1 (6 bases). Germline V gene sequence: CDR1 SGHNT, CDR2 YYREEE (reference sequence). With 4 bases removed from V and 9 bases from J, the gap between germline ends came to 14 bases. This CDR3 comprises 14 residues. The full variable domain, its missing parts supplied by reference TRBV5-4 and TRBJ1-6, is ETGVTQSPTHLIKTRGQQVTLRCSSQSGHNTVSWYQQALGQGPQFIFQYYREEENGRGNFPPRFSGLQFPNYSSELNVNALELDDSALYLCASSADRFPSPLHFGNGTRLTVT.